The 18 T cell receptor beta chains below all came from one sample that was sequenced in a study of OX40 agonist ivuxolimab in advanced cancers. TCRdb keeps only in-frame clones here, not all; method: immunoSEQ multiplex PCR. The sample shows approximately 100,000 clones, just over 90% of them seen only once. The sequencing here drew on CD4+ or CD8+ T cells sorted from blood, taken in a trial of the OX40 agonist ivuxolimab. Receptors originate from an adult with an advanced solid tumor such as melanoma, head and neck, liver or kidney cancer.

DNA for the CDR3: TGCGCCAGCAGCACCGGCCCCGGGAGGACTGAAGCTTTCTTT. It is translated as CASSTGPGRTEAFF. V gene TRBV5-1 combines with J gene TRBJ1-1; D not certain. This CDR3 region has 14 residues. V dropped 4 bases and J dropped 5 bases, with 15 bases sitting between them. The V gene's germline CDR1 is SGHRS and CDR2 YFSETQ.

The chain links TRBV11-2 to TRBJ2-2; the match to TRBD1 covers 9 bases. Germline loops: CDR1 SGHAT, CDR2 FQNNGV. V dropped 5 bases and J dropped 7; count of bases not matched to a gene: 8. CDR3 length equals 15 residues. In DNA, the CDR3 is TGTGCCAGCAGCCTACAACAGGGGGCGGGCGGGGAGCTGTTTTTT. Translating it yields CASSLQQGAGGELFF.

The CDR3, as DNA: TGTGCCAGCAGCTTAACAGGCGGGAGGGCCGTGTTCTTC. Protein: CASSLTGGRAVFF. The chain couples TRBV7-2 to TRBJ2-1; 9 nucleotides align to TRBD2. The CDR3 length is 13 residues. After removal of 2 bases from V and 15 bases from J, the junction contained 8 bases not matched to a gene. Germline assignment: CDR1 SGHTA and CDR2 FQGNSA.

The chain is built from TRBV7-9 and TRBJ2-5; TRBD2 matches at 16 bases. The CDR3 extends over 17 amino acids. The trim removed 5 bases at V and 5 bases at J, leaving 8 bases unmatched. Germline V gene data show CDR1 as SEHNR and CDR2 as FQNEAQ (reference sequence). The CDR3 protein is CASSPGLAGGPIETQYF. As DNA, the CDR3 is TGTGCCAGCAGCCCGGGACTAGCGGGAGGGCCTATCGAGACCCAGTACTTC.

The rearrangement uses TRBV7-2 and TRBJ2-3; D possibly matches TRBD1 or TRBD2 (6 bases each). CDR3 length: 16 amino acids. Germline CDR1 reads SGHTA; CDR2 reads FQGNSA. Trimming took off 2 bases at V and 6 bases at J, with 18 bases between the two ends. This CDR3 is CASSLSRGAATDTQYF. The DNA for the CDR3 is TGTGCCAGCAGCTTAAGTAGGGGGGCCGCCACGGATACGCAGTATTTT.

The chain uses TRBV7-3 and TRBJ2-3, with 7 bases that match TRBD2. Trimming removed 11 bases from V and 5 bases from J; junction bases left unmatched: 10. The CDR3 runs 13 residues. From germline, CDR1 is SGHTA and CDR2 FQGTGA. The CDR3 sequence is CAPRGGSLDTQYF. The CDR3 region has the DNA TGTGCCCCCCGAGGCGGGAGTCTAGATACGCAGTATTTT.

This clone was seen only once. The chain combines TRBV6-6 with TRBJ2-7; the match to TRBD2 covers 7 bases. V was clipped by 8 bases and J by 7 bases; unmatched bases: 14. Germline V gene lookup returns CDR1 MNHNY and CDR2 SVGAGI (reference sequence). The CDR3 consists of 14 residues. The CDR3 nucleotides read TGTGCCAGCGGAGCCGGGACTACCTCGGGGGAGCAGTACTTC. It specifies CASGAGTTSGEQYF.

The chain's CDR3 is CASSIDRAQTQYF. CDR3 coding DNA: TGTGCCAGCAGCATTGACAGGGCGCAGACCCAGTACTTC. The chain links TRBV11-3 to TRBJ2-5, with 7 bases lining up with TRBD1. The V gene's germline CDR1 is SGHNT and CDR2 YENEEA. V lost 5 bases and J lost 6; bases outside the gene matches: 6. There are 13 residues in the CDR3.

This clone came up a few times. The rearrangement uses TRBV5-5 and TRBJ1-5; D gene ambiguous. The CDR3 totals 12 residues. Per germline, CDR1 SGHKS and CDR2 YYEKEE (reference sequence). Trimming took off 1 base at V and 1 base at J, with 0 bases between the two ends. Here the CDR3 DNA reads TGTGCCAGCAGCTTGAGCAATCAGCCCCAGCATTTT. Translation gives CASSLSNQPQHF.

This clone was seen only once. This chain links TRBV7-2 with TRBJ2-2, with 10 bases aligning to TRBD2. The CDR3 has 16 amino acids. The V segment lost 5 bases and the J segment 2 bases; nucleotides outside the gene matches: 5. In germline, CDR1 is SGHTA, CDR2 FQGNSA. The CDR3 nucleotides read TGTGCCAGCAGCCCCCGGACTAGCGGCAACACCGGGGAGCTGTTTTTT. Its translation: CASSPRTSGNTGELFF.

V usage is TRBV9 and J usage is TRBJ2-7; 11 nucleotides align to TRBD2. The V gene's germline CDR1 is SGDLS and CDR2 YYNGEE. The V gene end was trimmed by 0 bases and the J gene end by 4 bases; junction bases not matched to a gene: 3. The CDR3 extends over 15 amino acids. Written as DNA, the CDR3 is TGTGCCAGCAGCGTAGGGGGACTAGCGGAGTACGAGCAGTACTTC. It encodes CASSVGGLAEYEQYF.

The genes are TRBV7-8 and TRBJ2-1; possible D gene TRBD2, 5 bases. Trimming took 8 bases from V and 5 from J, leaving 13 bases between them. The CDR3 is 13 amino acids. The V gene's germline CDR1 is SGHVS and CDR2 FQNEAQ. This CDR3 is CASGRRDDNEQFF. The CDR3 nucleotides read TGTGCCAGCGGACGACGGGATGACAATGAGCAGTTCTTC.

The V call is TRBV30, the J call TRBJ2-1, with TRBD2 matching 9 bases. This CDR3 is 13 amino acids long. From germline, CDR1 is GTSNPN and CDR2 SVGIG (reference sequence). V was pared by 5 bases and J by 9 bases, with 8 bases of the junction left unmatched. In DNA form, the CDR3 reads TGTGCCTGGGGACTAGCGATCGTAAGTGAGCAGTTCTTC. Translation gives CAWGLAIVSEQFF.

The V and J genes are TRBV28 and TRBJ1-1; a weak D match, TRBD1 (5 bases). The germline V and J ends were trimmed by 5 bases and 4 bases, with 17 bases remaining between them. The CDR3 is made up of 15 amino acids. From germline, CDR1 is MDHEN and CDR2 SYDVKM. The CDR3 is CASSTIQGKGTEAFF. The CDR3 DNA sequence: TGTGCCAGCAGTACCATCCAGGGAAAGGGCACTGAAGCTTTCTTT.

The chain links TRBV5-1 to TRBJ2-5; TRBD2 agrees at 9 bases. The length of the CDR3 is 16 residues. Germline assignment: CDR1 SGHRS and CDR2 YFSETQ. The ends lost 0 bases at V and 2 bases at J; junction bases unmatched: 5. The CDR3 sequence is CASSLDASGKQETQYF. The CDR3, as DNA: TGCGCCAGCAGCTTGGATGCTAGCGGGAAGCAAGAGACCCAGTACTTC.

The chain employs TRBV19 and TRBJ2-1; D gene uncertain. The CDR3 totals 14 residues. Trimming took 7 bases from V and 5 from J, leaving 15 bases between them. Germline CDR1 and CDR2: LNHDA and SQIVND (reference sequence). The CDR3 nucleotides are TGTGCCAGTACCGCCGGGCCGGCTAACAATGAGCAGTTCTTC. Protein product: CASTAGPANNEQFF.

The chain uses TRBV5-1 and TRBJ1-2; D is possibly TRBD1 (5 bases). The V end was cut by 0 bases, the J end by 2 bases, with 8 bases between. Germline V gives CDR1 SGHRS, CDR2 YFSETQ. The CDR3 covers 14 residues. The CDR3 nucleotides read TGCGCCAGCAGCTTGGAACAGGCGAACTATGGCTACACCTTC. Its translation is CASSLEQANYGYTF.

At least ten counts were recorded for this clone. The V and J genes are TRBV6-1 and TRBJ1-2; TRBD1 might be the D (6 bases). Trimming left V 8 bases short and J 8 bases short, with 18 bases between. The CDR3 is 13 amino acids. Germline V gene sequence: CDR1 MNHNS, CDR2 SASEGT. CDR3 nucleotides: TGTGCCAGCCCAGGACAGAACGTTGGAGGCTACACCTTC. This codes for CASPGQNVGGYTF.